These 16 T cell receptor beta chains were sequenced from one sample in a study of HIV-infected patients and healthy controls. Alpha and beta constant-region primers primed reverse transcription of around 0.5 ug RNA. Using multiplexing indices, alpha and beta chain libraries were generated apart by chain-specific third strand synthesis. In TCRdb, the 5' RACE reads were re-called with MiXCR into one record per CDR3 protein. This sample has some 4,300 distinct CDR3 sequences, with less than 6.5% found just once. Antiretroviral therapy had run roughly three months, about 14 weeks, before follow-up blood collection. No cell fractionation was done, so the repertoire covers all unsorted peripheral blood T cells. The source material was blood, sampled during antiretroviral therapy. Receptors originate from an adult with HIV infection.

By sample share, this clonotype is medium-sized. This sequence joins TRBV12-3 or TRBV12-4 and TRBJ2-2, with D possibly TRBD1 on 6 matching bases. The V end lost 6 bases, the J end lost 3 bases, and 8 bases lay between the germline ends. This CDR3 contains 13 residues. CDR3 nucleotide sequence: TGTGCCAGCAGACGACAGGACACCGGGGAGCTGTTTTTT. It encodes CASRRQDTGELFF.

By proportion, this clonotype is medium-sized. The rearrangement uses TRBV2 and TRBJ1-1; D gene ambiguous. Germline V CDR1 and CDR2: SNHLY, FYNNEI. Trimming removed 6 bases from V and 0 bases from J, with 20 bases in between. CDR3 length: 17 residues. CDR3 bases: TGTGCCAGCAGGAGCTACAAGGTGGTGGGGATGAACACTGAAGCTTTCTTT. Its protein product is CASRSYKVVGMNTEAFF. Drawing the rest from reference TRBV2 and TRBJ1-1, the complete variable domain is EPEVTQTPSHQVTQMGQEVILRCVPISNHLYFYWYRQILGQKVEFLVSFYNNEISEKSEIFDDQFSVERPDGSNFTLKIRSTKLEDSAMYFCASRSYKVVGMNTEAFFGQGTRLTVV.

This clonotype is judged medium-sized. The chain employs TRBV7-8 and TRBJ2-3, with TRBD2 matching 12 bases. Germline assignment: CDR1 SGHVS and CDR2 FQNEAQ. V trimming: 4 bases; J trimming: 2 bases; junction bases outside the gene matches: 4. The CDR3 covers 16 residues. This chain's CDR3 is CASSSRTSGATDTQYF. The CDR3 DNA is TGTGCCAGCAGCTCGAGGACTAGCGGGGCCACAGATACGCAGTATTTT.

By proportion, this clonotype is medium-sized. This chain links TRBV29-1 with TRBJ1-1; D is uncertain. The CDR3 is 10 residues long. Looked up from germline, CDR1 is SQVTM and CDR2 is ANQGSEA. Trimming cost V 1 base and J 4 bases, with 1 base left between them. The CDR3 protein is CSVEGTEAFF. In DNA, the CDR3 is TGCAGCGTTGAAGGCACTGAAGCTTTCTTT. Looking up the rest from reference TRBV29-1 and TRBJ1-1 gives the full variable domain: SAVISQKPSRDICQRGTSLTIQCQVDSQVTMMFWYRQQPGQSLTLIATANQGSEATYESGFVIDKFPISRPNLTFSTLTVSNMSPEDSSIYLCSVEGTEAFFGQGTRLTVV.

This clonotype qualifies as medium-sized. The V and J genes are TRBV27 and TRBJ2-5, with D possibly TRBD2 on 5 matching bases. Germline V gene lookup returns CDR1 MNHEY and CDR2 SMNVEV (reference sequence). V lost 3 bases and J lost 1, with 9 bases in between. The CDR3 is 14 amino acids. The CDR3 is CASSFVAGQETQYF. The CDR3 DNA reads TGTGCCAGCAGTTTCGTGGCGGGCCAAGAGACCCAGTACTTC.

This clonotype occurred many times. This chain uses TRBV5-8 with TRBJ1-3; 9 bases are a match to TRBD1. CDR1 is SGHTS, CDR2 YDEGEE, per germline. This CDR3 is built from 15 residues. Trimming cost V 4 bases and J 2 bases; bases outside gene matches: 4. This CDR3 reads CASSLGQGTGNTIYF. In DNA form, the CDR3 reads TGTGCCAGCAGCCTCGGACAGGGGACTGGAAACACCATATATTTT.

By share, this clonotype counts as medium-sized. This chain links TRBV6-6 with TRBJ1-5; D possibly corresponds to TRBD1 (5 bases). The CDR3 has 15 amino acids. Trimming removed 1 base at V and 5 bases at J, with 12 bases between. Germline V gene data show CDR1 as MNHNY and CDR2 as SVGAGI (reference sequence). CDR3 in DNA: TGTGCCAGCAGTTACTGGGGGGTGGCGGATCAGCCCCAGCATTTT. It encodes CASSYWGVADQPQHF.

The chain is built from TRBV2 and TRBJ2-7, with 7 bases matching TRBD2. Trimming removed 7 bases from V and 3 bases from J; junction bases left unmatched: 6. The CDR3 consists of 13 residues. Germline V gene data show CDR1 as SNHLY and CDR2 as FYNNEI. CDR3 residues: CASKDPGGYEQYF. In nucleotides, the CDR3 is TGTGCCAGCAAGGACCCGGGGGGCTACGAGCAGTACTTC. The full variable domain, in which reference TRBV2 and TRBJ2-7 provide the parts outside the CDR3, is EPEVTQTPSHQVTQMGQEVILRCVPISNHLYFYWYRQILGQKVEFLVSFYNNEISEKSEIFDDQFSVERPDGSNFTLKIRSTKLEDSAMYFCASKDPGGYEQYFGPGTRLTVT.

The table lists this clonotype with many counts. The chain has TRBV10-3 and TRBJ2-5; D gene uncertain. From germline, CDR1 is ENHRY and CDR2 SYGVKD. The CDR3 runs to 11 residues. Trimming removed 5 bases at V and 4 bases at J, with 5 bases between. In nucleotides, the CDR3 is TGTGCCATCAGTCTGGGAGAGACCCAGTACTTC. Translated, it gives CAISLGETQYF.

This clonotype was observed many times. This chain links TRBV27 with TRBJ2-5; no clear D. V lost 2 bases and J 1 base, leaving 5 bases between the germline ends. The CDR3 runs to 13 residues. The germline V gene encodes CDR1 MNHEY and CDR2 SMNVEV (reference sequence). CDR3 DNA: TGTGCCAGCAGTTTAAATGTCCAAGAGACCCAGTACTTC. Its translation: CASSLNVQETQYF.

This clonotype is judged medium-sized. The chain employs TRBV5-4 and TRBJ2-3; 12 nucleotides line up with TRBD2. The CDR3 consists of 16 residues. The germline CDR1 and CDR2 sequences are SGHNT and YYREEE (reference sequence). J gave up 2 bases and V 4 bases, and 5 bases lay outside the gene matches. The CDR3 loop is CASSRRTSGDTDTQYF. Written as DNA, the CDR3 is TGTGCCAGCAGCCGGCGGACTAGCGGGGACACAGATACGCAGTATTTT. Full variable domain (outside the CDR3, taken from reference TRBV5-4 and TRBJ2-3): ETGVTQSPTHLIKTRGQQVTLRCSSQSGHNTVSWYQQALGQGPQFIFQYYREEENGRGNFPPRFSGLQFPNYSSELNVNALELDDSALYLCASSRRTSGDTDTQYFGPGTRLTVL.

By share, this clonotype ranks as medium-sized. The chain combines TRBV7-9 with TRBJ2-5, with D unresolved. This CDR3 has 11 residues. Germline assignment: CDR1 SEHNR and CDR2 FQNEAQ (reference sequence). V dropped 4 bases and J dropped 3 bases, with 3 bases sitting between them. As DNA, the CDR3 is TGTGCCAGCAGCTATGAAGAGACCCAGTACTTC. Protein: CASSYEETQYF.

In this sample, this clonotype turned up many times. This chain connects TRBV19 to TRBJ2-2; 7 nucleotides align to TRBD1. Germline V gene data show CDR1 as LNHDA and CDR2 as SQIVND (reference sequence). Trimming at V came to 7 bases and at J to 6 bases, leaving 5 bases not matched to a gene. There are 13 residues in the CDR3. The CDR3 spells CASKTGDAGELFF. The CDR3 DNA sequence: TGTGCCAGTAAAACAGGGGACGCCGGGGAGCTGTTTTTT.

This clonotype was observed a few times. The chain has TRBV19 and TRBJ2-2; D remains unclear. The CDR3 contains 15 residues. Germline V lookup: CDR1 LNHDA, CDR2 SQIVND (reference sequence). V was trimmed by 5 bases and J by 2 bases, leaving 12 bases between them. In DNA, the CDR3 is TGTGCCAGTAGTTGGTCCGCGCCAAACACCGGGGAGCTGTTTTTT. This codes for CASSWSAPNTGELFF.

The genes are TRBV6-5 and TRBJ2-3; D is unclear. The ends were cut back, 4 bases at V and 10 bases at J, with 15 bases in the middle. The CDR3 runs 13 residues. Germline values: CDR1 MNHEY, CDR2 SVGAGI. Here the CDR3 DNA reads TGTGCCAGCAGTTCGGGTCTAGATTTGGCGCAGTATTTT. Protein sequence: CASSSGLDLAQYF.

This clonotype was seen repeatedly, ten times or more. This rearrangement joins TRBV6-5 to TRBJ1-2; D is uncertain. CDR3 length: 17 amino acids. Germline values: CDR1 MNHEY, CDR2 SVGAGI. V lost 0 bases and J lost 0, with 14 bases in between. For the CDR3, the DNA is TGTGCCAGCAGTTACTCGAAGACCCGAGCCGCTAACTATGGCTACACCTTC. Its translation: CASSYSKTRAANYGYTF.